The entry below gives a single T cell receptor beta chain sequence along with its context. The record originates from a study of blood T cell repertoires in COVID-19. As for the study in general: The United States, Italy and Spain provided the acute and convalescent COVID-19 samples.

The data were produced by immunoSEQ multiplex PCR, yet TCRdb's version contains in-frame clones alone and is incomplete. The sample holds 200,000 to 300,000 clones; approximately 86% are singletons and the top ten take around 2.4%. Trimming removed 5 bases from V and 4 bases from J; junction bases left unmatched: 13. Germline assignment: CDR1 MNHNY and CDR2 SVGAGI (reference sequence). The CDR3 has 18 residues. Sequenced: PBMCs or T cells enriched from blood (not recorded which). The sequence came from a woman between 18 and 29 years old who had recovered from COVID-19. The rearrangement links TRBV6-6 to TRBJ2-5; 13 bases match TRBD2. CDR3 bases: TGTGCCAGCAGTCAGCCGGGACTAGCGGGACCTCGTGGAGAGACCCAGTACTTC. Protein product: CASSQPGLAGPRGETQYF.